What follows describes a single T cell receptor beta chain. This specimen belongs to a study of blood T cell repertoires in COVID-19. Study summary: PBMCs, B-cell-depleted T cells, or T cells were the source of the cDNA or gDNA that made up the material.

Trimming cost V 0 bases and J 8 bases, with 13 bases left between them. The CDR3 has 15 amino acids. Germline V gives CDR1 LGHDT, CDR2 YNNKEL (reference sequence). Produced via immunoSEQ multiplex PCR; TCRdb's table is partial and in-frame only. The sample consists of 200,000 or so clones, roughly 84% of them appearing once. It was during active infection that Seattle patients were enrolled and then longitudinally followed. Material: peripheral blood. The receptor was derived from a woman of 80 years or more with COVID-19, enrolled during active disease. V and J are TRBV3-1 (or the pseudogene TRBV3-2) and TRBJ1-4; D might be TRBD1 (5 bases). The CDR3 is CASSQDQGSSEKLFF. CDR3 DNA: TGTGCCAGCAGCCAAGATCAGGGAAGTTCCGAAAAACTGTTTTTT.